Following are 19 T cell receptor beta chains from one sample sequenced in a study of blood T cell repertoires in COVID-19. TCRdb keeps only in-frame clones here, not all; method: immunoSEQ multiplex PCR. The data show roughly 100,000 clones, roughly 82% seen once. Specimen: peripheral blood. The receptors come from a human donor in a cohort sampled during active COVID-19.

The CDR3 loop reads CASSQRTGTDTQYF. In DNA, the CDR3 is TGTGCCAGCAGCCAACGGACAGGCACAGATACGCAGTATTTT. The V and J genes are TRBV3-1 (or the pseudogene TRBV3-2) and TRBJ2-3; TRBD1 might be the D (6 bases). V was pared by 2 bases and J by 1 base, with 7 bases between. This CDR3 contains 14 residues. CDR1 is LGHDT, CDR2 YNNKEL, per germline (reference sequence).

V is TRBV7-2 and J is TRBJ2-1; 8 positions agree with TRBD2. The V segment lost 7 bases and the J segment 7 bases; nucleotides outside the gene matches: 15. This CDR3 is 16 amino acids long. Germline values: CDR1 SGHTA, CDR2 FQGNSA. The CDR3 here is CASNLGGAFFSNEQFF. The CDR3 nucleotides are TGTGCCAGCAACCTCGGGGGGGCATTTTTTAGTAATGAGCAGTTCTTC.

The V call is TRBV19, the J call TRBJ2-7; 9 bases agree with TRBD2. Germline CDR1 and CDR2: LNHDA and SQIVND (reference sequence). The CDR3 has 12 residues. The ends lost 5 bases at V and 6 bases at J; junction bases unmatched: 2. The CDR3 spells CASSPTSGEQYF. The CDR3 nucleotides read TGTGCCAGTAGTCCGACTAGCGGCGAGCAGTACTTC.

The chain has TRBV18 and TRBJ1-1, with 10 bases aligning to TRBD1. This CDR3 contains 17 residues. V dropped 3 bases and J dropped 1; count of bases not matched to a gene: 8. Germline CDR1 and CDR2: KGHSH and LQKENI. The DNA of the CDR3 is TGTGCCAGCTCACCCGGGACAGGGGTCCTAAAGAACACTGAAGCTTTCTTT. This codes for CASSPGTGVLKNTEAFF.

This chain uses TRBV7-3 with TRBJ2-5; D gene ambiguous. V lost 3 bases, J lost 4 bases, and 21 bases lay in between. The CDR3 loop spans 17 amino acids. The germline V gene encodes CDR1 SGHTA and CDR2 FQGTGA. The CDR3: CASSFSSKNNKPETQYF. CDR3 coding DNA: TGTGCCAGCAGCTTCTCCAGTAAAAACAACAAACCAGAGACCCAGTACTTC. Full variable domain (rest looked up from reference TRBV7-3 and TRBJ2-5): GAGVSQTPSNKVTEKGKYVELRCDPISGHTALYWYRQSLGQGPEFLIYFQGTGAADDSGLPNDRFFAVRPEGSVSTLKIQRTERGDSAVYLCASSFSSKNNKPETQYFGPGTRLLVL.

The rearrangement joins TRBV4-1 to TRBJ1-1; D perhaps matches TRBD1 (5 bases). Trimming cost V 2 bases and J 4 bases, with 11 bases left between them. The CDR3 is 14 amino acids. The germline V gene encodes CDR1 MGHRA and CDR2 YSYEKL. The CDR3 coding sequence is TGCGCCAGCAGCCAACAGGGATGGAGCACTGAAGCTTTCTTT. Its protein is CASSQQGWSTEAFF.

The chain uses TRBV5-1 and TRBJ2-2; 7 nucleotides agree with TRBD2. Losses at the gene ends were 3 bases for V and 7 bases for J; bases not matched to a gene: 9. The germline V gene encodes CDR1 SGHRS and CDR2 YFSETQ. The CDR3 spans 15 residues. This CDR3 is CASSWGTTLGGELFF. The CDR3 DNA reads TGCGCCAGCAGCTGGGGGACTACCTTGGGCGGGGAGCTGTTTTTT. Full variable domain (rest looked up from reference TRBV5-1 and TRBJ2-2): KAGVTQTPRYLIKTRGQQVTLSCSPISGHRSVSWYQQTPGQGLQFLFEYFSETQRNKGNFPGRFSGRQFSNSRSEMNVSTLELGDSALYLCASSWGTTLGGELFFGEGSRLTVL.

CDR3 nucleotide sequence: TGTGCCAGCTCAAAGGACAGATTGGGGAATGAGCAGTTCTTC. Protein product: CASSKDRLGNEQFF. The rearrangement joins TRBV18 to TRBJ2-1; weak D call: TRBD1 (6 bases). The V gene's germline CDR1 is KGHSH and CDR2 LQKENI. The CDR3 spans 14 residues. V gave up 5 bases and J gave up 7 bases, with 15 bases separating them. The full variable domain, with the rest looked up from reference TRBV18 and TRBJ2-1, is NAGVMQNPRHLVRRRGQEARLRCSPMKGHSHVYWYRQLPEEGLKFMVYLQKENIIDESGMPKERFSAEFPKEGPSILRIQQVVRGDSAAYFCASSKDRLGNEQFFGPGTRLTVL.

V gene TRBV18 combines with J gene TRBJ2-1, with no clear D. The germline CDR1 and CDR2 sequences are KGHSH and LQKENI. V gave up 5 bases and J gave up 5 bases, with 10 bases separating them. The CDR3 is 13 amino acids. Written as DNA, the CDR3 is TGTGCCAGCTCATATGGGCTTAACAATGAGCAGTTCTTC. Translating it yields CASSYGLNNEQFF.

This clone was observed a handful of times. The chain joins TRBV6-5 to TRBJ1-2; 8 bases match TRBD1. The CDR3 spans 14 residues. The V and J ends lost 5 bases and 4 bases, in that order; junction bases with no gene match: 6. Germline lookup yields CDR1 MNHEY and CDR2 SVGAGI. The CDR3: CASSPRTGTYGYTF. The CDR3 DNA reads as TGTGCCAGCAGTCCGCGGACAGGGACCTATGGCTACACCTTC.

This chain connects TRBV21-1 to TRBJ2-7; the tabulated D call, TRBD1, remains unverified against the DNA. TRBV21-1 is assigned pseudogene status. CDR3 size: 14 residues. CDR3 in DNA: TGTGCCAGCAGCAAAAAGGACACCGCCTACGAGCAGTACTTC. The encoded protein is CASSKKDTAYEQYF.

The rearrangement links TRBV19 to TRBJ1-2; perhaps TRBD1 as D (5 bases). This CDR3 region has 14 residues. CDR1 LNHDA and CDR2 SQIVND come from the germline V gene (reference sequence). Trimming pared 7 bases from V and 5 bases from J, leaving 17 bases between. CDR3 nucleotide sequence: TGTGCCAGTAAGGTTGGAGGGGTGGCGTATGGCTACACCTTC. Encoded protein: CASKVGGVAYGYTF.

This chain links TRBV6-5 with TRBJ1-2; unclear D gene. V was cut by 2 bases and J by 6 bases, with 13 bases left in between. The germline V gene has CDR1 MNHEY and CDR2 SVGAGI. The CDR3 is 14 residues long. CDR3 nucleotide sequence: TGTGCCAGCAGTTACGGCGGTCAAGGAAATGGCTACACCTTC. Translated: CASSYGGQGNGYTF.

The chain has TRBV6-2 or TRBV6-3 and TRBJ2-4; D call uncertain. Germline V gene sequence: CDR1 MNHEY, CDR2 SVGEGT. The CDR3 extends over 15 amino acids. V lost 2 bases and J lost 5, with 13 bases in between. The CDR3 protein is CASSYLPVSQNIQYF. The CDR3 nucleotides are TGTGCCAGCAGTTACCTTCCCGTATCCCAAAACATTCAGTACTTC.

The CDR3 region is CASSPTGPQNQPQHF. The CDR3 DNA reads as TGTGCCAGCAGTCCCACAGGTCCCCAAAATCAGCCCCAGCATTTT. V and J are TRBV6-6 and TRBJ1-5; the D gene is possibly TRBD1 (5 bases). The V and J ends lost 5 bases and 4 bases respectively, with 15 bases between them. CDR1 and CDR2 from the germline V gene are MNHNY and SVGAGI (reference sequence). The CDR3 covers 15 residues.

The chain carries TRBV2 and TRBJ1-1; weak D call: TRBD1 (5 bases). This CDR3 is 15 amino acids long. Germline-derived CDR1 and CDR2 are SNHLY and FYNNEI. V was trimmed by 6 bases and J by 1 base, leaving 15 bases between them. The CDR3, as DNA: TGTGCCAGCAGCCCGGAAGGGCAGGGGAACACTGAAGCTTTCTTT. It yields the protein CASSPEGQGNTEAFF.

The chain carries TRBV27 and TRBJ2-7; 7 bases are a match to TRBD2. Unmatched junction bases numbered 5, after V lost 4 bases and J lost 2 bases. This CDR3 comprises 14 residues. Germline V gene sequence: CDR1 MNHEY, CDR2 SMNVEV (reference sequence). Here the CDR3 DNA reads TGTGCCAGCAGTTCGGCGGGGGAGACCTACGAGCAGTACTTC. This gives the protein CASSSAGETYEQYF.

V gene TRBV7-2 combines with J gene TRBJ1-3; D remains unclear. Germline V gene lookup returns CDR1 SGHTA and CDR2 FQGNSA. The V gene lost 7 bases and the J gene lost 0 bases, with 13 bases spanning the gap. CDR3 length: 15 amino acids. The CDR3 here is CASTRVRGSGNTIYF. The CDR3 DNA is TGTGCCAGCACGAGAGTTCGGGGCTCTGGAAACACCATATATTTT.

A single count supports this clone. CDR3 protein: CSVGGTRTDPTDEQYF. The DNA of the CDR3 is TGCAGCGTTGGGGGGACTAGAACCGACCCCACGGACGAGCAGTACTTC. The chain combines TRBV29-1 with TRBJ2-7; 8 bases fit TRBD2. The V segment lost 4 bases and the J segment 5 bases; nucleotides outside the gene matches: 16. Germline V gene data show CDR1 as SQVTM and CDR2 as ANQGSEA. The CDR3 has 16 residues.